This TCR beta chain was profiled in a study of cytomegalovirus exposure and HLA in healthy donors (dated by TCRdb to 2016 to 2017). With regard to the full study: An earlier analysis of roughly 610 of the donors reported approximately 260 Gb of sequence data and 117 million unique TCR beta sequences obtained from 150 million to 200 million T cells. HLA typing covered class I and class II loci at four-digit resolution. The study aimed to test whether cataloging public T cell receptors could reveal signatures of past pathogen exposure. Among 350 to 400 genotyped donors of the cohort, an average of approximately 250,000 unique TCR beta nucleotide sequences were sequenced per donor, roughly 18% of them non-productive. To predict cytomegalovirus infection status, the study combined high-throughput TCR immunosequencing, statistical association of individual TCRs with disease status, and machine learning. Of the roughly 400 genotyped donors, 65% to 90% were placed in the genetic ancestry cluster associated with self-reported Caucasian donors. Genome-wide SNP genotypes for about 65% of the roughly 670 donors were used in a later genetic analysis, which treated that subset as a discovery cohort. Because of strong linkage in the cohort, five DR-DQ haplotypes were treated as single units for association and clustering. Roughly 320 gigabases of sequencing data and around 85 million unique TCR sequences made up an early release that covered 500 to 700 HLA-typed donors. The study profiled the T cell repertoires of 666 subjects by immunosequencing and related them to cytomegalovirus serostatus. Besides the first cohort of 550 to 750 subjects, a separate validation cohort made up of 120 different subjects was used. Every repertoire in the discovery cohort had been generated on one and the same sequencing platform. Typing coverage varied by locus: roughly 629-630 donors for A, B, C, DRB1 and DQB1; 500 to 550 for DQA1; 600 to 610 for DPA1; 450 to 480 for DPB1. To decide whether each TCR beta V gene segment behaved as functional or pseudogenic, an earlier analysis of fewer than 750 of the donors relied on high-throughput TCR beta sequencing. A later analysis re-examined previously published TCR beta repertoires from just over 650 donors and added high-resolution HLA genotyping to investigate patterns of TCR occurrence. Donor age, sex, ethnicity and CMV serostatus were collected together with the repertoire data. The later analysis used no new phenotypic data to find candidate immune exposures, relying instead on TCR beta sequences and their occurrence across donors. Overall study results and their limits: In a later analysis, HLA-associated TCR beta chains showed more clonal expansion and lower generation probabilities than non-associated chains that were equally common. Because HLA typing was unavailable for some donors at each locus, only the typed subset was used in association tests. Broadly in line with IMGT annotations, most TCR beta V segments showed up in productive rearrangements about 90% or about 30% of the time in an earlier analysis of several hundred of the donors. Correlated functional status among segregating V segments might be attributable to linkage disequilibrium, but an unknown experimental factor could not be ruled out. An association between a missense DCLRE1C variant and V-gene and J-gene trimming of TCR beta chains was found in a later genetic analysis and replicated in an independent cohort. Strong co-occurrence of HLA alleles, especially DR and DQ, made assigning TCR associations to individual alleles difficult. Roughly uniform sequencing depth across donors was assumed in presence/absence analyses, although this assumption may not hold. According to a later analysis, parvovirus B19, influenza, CMV and Epstein-Barr virus appeared linked to several top co-occurrence clusters. In a later genetic analysis, fewer N-insertions in productive TCRs were reported among donors in an Asian-associated ancestry cluster than the approximately 670-donor mean. In both the original and validation cohorts, the classifier was reported to diagnose cytomegalovirus status with high specificity and sensitivity. Three of the identified cytomegalovirus-associated TCR beta chains were confirmed in vitro to be specific for cytomegalovirus antigens. A cluster of highly shared sequence variants was judged likely to be a technical artifact of the sequencing pipeline. At a false discovery rate of 0.05, a later analysis linked roughly 17,000 TCR beta sequences to specific HLA alleles. Most CMV-associated TCR beta chains appeared to be HLA-restricted in a later analysis, and the HLA associations seemed to be driven largely by CMV exposure. A further reported finding was that TCR beta sequences accurately predicted the HLA-A and HLA-B alleles for most subjects in the first cohort. The study listed 164 TCR beta chains as associated with cytomegalovirus. In this cohort, only TCR beta chains were sequenced, and detectable features were limited by the absence of alpha or paired-chain data. In a later analysis, the rate of TCR association differed among HLA loci, with DRB1 alleles having the most associated TCRs and HLA-C alleles having the fewest. The earlier analysis of approximately 560 of the donors excluded around 17 rarely observed V segments, including chromosome 9 orphons, because counts were too low. While some public TCRs were present in many individuals, most TCR sequences turned up only very rarely across donors. Immune exposure information for the cohort was limited to CMV serostatus. The authors suggested that the approach could potentially be generalized to other disease states and immunological phenotypes.

Library preparation was by the immunoSEQ multiplex PCR assay. The multiplex PCR relied on a mix of 60 forward primers for TCR Vbeta segments and 13 reverse primers for TCR Jbeta segments. The CDR3 region of rearranged TCR beta genes was amplified from genomic DNA with a multiplex PCR assay. The Illumina HiSeq System was used to sequence the amplified TCR beta libraries as 87-base-pair reads. The authors processed their data as follows. A later analysis counted tens of millions of unique TCR beta chains across the 600 to 850 repertoires, and some 11 million of these chains were shared by at least two donors. Raw reads were error-corrected and collapsed into unique sequences with a nearest-neighbor algorithm that merged closely related sequences to remove PCR and sequencing errors. CDR3 sequences were aligned to IMGT reference sequences to assign V, D and J gene segments. For a sequence to be retained, at least a six-nucleotide match to both a V gene segment and a J gene segment was required. A rearrangement was called productive if the CDR3 had no stop codons and remained in frame with V and J, and every other rearrangement was called non-productive. CDR3 was defined according to IMGT convention as the region running from the second conserved V-encoded cysteine to the conserved J-encoded phenylalanine. Sequences without an unambiguous match to a single V gene segment were excluded from the earlier analysis of a few hundred of the donors. An earlier analysis of 550 to 650 of the donors classified V segments as functional when productive rearrangements were above 56.7% and as segregating when the standard deviation between donors was above 5%. To diagnose cytomegalovirus status from the catalog of TCR beta chain sequences, a statistical classification framework was built. V and J gene assignment, in a later analysis, came from comparing TCR nucleotide sequences with IMGT/GENE-DB human TR gene sequences. A later analysis assigned CDR3 sequences and most-parsimonious VDJ recombination scenarios with the TCRdist pipeline. In a later analysis, each TCR beta chain was defined by its CDR3 amino acid sequence together with its V-gene family, and reads without a unique V-gene family were excluded. In a later analysis, 550 to 650 highly shared, low-generation-probability nucleotide sequences were removed to address suspected cross-contamination and a sequencing artifact. In a later analysis, a clonal expansion index for each public chain was calculated from normalized within-repertoire ranks of inferred template counts. In a later analysis, generation probabilities were computed with a VDJ recombination model fitted to out-of-frame rearrangements, and the resulting probabilities were checked against IGoR. In a later analysis, hypergeometric tests were used to score TCR-TCR, TCR-HLA and TCR-CMV co-occurrence, with a repertoire-size bias correction applied to TCR pairs. In a later analysis, false discovery rates were estimated by permuting HLA or CMV assignments 20 times. In a later analysis, co-occurring TCRs were grouped using DBSCAN, and TCRdist sequence similarity was added for clustering within HLA-allele-positive subsets. Co-occurrence clustering excluded repertoires with fewer than 30,000 or more than 120,000 public chains, plus five with anomalous nucleotide sharing. TCRdb re-hosts the immuneACCESS table, in-frame sequences only. Its copies lack some clones; in the studies checked, an unresolved V gene accounts for under half of them, and the cause for the rest is not known. The V and J calls and clone size are taken from that table; D and trimming were inferred from the DNA. A total of some 100,000 clones appear in this sample, around 76% of them only once. The top ten hold over 3.5% of the sample.

As for this clone: The clone's antigen remains unknown. Nothing much larger sits one base from this clone, and base qualities are not available.

The cohort consisted of hundreds of healthy bone marrow donors. At the time of sampling, every cohort member was nominally healthy, though immune exposures that went unrecorded were likely present. The donor tested CMV seropositive, placing the donor among the 289 seropositive members of the cohort. A peripheral blood sample was collected from each donor, and TCR beta sequencing was performed on peripheral blood mononuclear cells. The Qiagen DNeasy Blood Extraction Kit was used to extract genomic DNA from the blood cell samples. The source is a woman aged 45-65 years in good health and CMV-seropositive. The sample was PBMCs.

The bases read TGTGCCAGCAGCGGACCCGGGCTAGCGGATTTCCGAAGCTCCTACGAGCAGTACTTC. This yields the protein CASSGPGLADFRSSYEQYF. This sequence uses TRBV9 and TRBJ2-7; the central 7 bases match TRBD2. CDR1 and CDR2 were assigned from the germline V gene as SGDLS and YYNGEE. There are 19 amino acids in the CDR3, from cysteine to phenylalanine inclusive. Only CDR3 DNA remains: 57 bases, in frame from the first base. Trimming takes 3 bases off V and 0 bases off J; junction bases not matched to a gene: 18.